This record looks at one T cell receptor beta chain sequence and its context. The antigen is unknown. Assay used: immunoSEQ multiplex PCR; TCRdb lists only in-frame clones, some missing. The sample consists of over 10,000 clones, roughly 83% of them appearing once. The CDR3 has 15 amino acids. J lost 0 bases, V lost 6 bases, and 3 bases had no gene match. CDR1 and CDR2 from the germline V gene are MGHRA and YSYEKL. The data originate from a study of graft-versus-host responses after intestinal transplantation. Points from the study as a whole: Where graft-donor T cell macrochimerism was present, patients had high graft-versus-host to host-versus-graft clonal ratios in allografts.

This TCR was recovered from a human patient who received an intestinal transplant, so some T cells may come from the graft donor. J is TRBJ2-3 and V is TRBV4-1, with 10 nucleotides matching TRBD2. The starting material was PBMCs, obtained around 290 days after intestinal transplant. The CDR3 is CASRRLAGSTDTQYF. CDR3 in DNA: TGCGCCAGCAGGCGACTAGCGGGTAGCACAGATACGCAGTATTTT.